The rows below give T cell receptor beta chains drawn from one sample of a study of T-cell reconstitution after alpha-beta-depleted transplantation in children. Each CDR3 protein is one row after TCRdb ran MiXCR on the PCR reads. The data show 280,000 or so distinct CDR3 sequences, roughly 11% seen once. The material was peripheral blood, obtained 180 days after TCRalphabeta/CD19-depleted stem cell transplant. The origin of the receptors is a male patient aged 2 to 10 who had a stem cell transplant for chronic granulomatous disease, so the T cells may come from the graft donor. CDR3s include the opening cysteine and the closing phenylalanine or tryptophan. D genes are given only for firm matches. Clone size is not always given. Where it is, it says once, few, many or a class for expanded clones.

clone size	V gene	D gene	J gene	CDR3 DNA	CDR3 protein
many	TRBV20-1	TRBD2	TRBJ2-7	TGCAGTGCTAGAAATGGGCGGGAGGCCTCCTACGAGCAGTACTTC	CSARNGREASYEQYF
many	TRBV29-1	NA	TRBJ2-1	TGCAGCGTTGGGTCTTCAGAAAAGTTCTTC	CSVGSSEKFF
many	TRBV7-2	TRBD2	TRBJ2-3	TGTGCCAGCAGGAGAGCGGGACTAGCGGGGAGCACAGATACGCAGTATTTT	CASRRAGLAGSTDTQYF
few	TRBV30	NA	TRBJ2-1	TGTGCCTGGAGTGTACCTAGGGGGAATGAGCAGTTCTTC	CAWSVPRGNEQFF
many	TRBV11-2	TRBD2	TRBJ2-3	TGTGCCAGCAGCTCGGGGGGGAAAAACACAGATACGCAGTATTTT	CASSSGGKNTDTQYF
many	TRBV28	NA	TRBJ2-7	TGTGCCAGCAGTTTTAGGGGGGCGGTGTACGAGCAGTACTTC	CASSFRGAVYEQYF
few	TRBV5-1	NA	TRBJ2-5	TGCGCCAGCAGCTTGGCAAGGACAGAAGAGACCCAGTACTTC	CASSLARTEETQYF
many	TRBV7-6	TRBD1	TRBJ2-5	TGTGCCAGCAGCTCACGGACAGGGGGCGCGGAGACCCAGTACTTC	CASSSRTGGAETQYF
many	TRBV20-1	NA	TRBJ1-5	TGCAGTGCTAGACCCAGCAGAGGTATGAACAATCAGCCCCAGCATTTT	CSARPSRGMNNQPQHF
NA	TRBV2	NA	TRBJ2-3	TGTGCCAATACGGGAGCAGATACGCAGTATTTT	CANTGADTQYF
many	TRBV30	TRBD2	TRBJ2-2	TGTGCCTGGAGTGCCCCTAGCGGAACCTACACCGGGGAGCTGTTTTTT	CAWSAPSGTYTGELFF
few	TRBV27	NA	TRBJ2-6	TGTGCCAGCAGTTTATTTAATGTGGTAGGAGGGTATGGGGCCAACGTCCTGACTTTC	CASSLFNVVGGYGANVLTF
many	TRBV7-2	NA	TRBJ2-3	TGTGCCAGCAGCCGACAAGGGGGGGCCTACACAGATACGCAGTATTTT	CASSRQGGAYTDTQYF
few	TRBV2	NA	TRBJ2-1	TGTGCCAGCAGAGCTATCGTCCGGGAGAGGCTGGACAATGAGCAGTTCTTC	CASRAIVRERLDNEQFF
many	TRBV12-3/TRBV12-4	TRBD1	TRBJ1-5	TGTGCCAGCAGTAAACAGGGGTTTGGGCTACAATATGGCAATCAGCCCCAGCATTTT	CASSKQGFGLQYGNQPQHF
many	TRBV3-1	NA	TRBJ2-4	TGTGCCAGCAGCCAAGATCGGCCAGGGCCAGGGCAGTACTTC	CASSQDRPGPGQYF
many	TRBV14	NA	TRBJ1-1	TGTGCCAGCAGCCAAGAAGGTCCCACTGAAGCTTTCTTT	CASSQEGPTEAFF
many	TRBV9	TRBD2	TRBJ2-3	TGTGCCAGCAGCGTAGCTTCCCTCGACGGGGGGGTTACAGATACGCAGTATTTT	CASSVASLDGGVTDTQYF
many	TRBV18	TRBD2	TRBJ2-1	TGTGCCAGCTCACCAGGACTAGCGGACGTAGTTTCCTACAATGAGCAGTTCTTC	CASSPGLADVVSYNEQFF
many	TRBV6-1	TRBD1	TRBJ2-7	TGTGCCAGCAGCATAGGACAGGGGGACGAGCAGTACTTC	CASSIGQGDEQYF
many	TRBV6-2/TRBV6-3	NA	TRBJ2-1	TGTGCCAGCAGTAGGGATTGGAATGAGCAGTTCTTC	CASSRDWNEQFF
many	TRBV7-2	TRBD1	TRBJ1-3	TGTGCCAGCAGCCCTCGACAGGGGTCTGGAAACACCATATATTTT	CASSPRQGSGNTIYF
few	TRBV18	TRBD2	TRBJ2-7	TGTGCCAGCTCACCATTAGGAAGGTCTAGCGGATTCTACGAGCAGTACTTC	CASSPLGRSSGFYEQYF
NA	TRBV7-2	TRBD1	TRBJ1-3	TGTGCCAGCAGCTTAGCGGGCAGGGGGCTTGGAAACACCATATATTTT	CASSLAGRGLGNTIYF
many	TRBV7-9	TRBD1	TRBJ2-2	TGTGCCAGCGGTCTGGAGGGACAGGGAAGGGAGCTGTTTTTT	CASGLEGQGRELFF
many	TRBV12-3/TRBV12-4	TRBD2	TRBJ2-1	TGTGCCAGCAGTCCTCGCGGGGGGGCCCGTGAGCAGTTCTTC	CASSPRGGAREQFF
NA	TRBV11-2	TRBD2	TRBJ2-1	TGTGCCAGCAGCCCCTGGACTAGCCTCAATGAGCAGTTCTTC	CASSPWTSLNEQFF
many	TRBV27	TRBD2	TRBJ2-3	TGTGCCAGCAGTAGACCGGGACTAGCGACAGATACGCAGTATTTT	CASSRPGLATDTQYF
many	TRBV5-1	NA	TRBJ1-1	TGCGCCAGCAGCTTGTCTACAGTATCTTCCACTGAAGCTTTCTTT	CASSLSTVSSTEAFF
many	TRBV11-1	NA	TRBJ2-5	TGTGCCAGCAGTTCTCGACAGGACCAAGAGACCCAGTACTTC	CASSSRQDQETQYF
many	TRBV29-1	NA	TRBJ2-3	TGCAGCGTTGATAGTCAGGGAGTAGATACGCAGTATTTT	CSVDSQGVDTQYF
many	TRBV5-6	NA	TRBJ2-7	TGTGCCAGCAGCTTGGAATGGAGTGGGCTGAACTACGAGCAGTACTTC	CASSLEWSGLNYEQYF
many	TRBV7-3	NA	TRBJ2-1	TGTGCCAGCAGCCAAGGTGCTAGTTTCTACAATGAGCAGTTCTTC	CASSQGASFYNEQFF
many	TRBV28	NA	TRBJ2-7	TGTGCCAGCAGTATGATACACATTTCCCGCGAGCAGTACTTC	CASSMIHISREQYF
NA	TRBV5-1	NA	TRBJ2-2	TGCGCCAGCAGCTTGGGGGGGAACACCAGGGAGCTGTTTTTT	CASSLGGNTRELFF
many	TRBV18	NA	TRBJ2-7	TGTGCCAGCTCACCGTCATCCGGGCGTCGGTACGAGCAGTACTTC	CASSPSSGRRYEQYF
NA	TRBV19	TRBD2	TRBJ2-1	TGTGCCAGTAGCCCCCCTAGCGGGGGGATATACAATGAGCAGTTCTTC	CASSPPSGGIYNEQFF
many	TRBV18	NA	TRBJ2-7	TGTGCCAGCTCACCAGTGCCGAGGCGCGGATACGAGCAGTACTTC	CASSPVPRRGYEQYF
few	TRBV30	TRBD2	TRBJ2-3	TGTGCCTGGAGTGTACGGCCTAGCGGTCGACGCGGTACGCAGTATTTT	CAWSVRPSGRRGTQYF
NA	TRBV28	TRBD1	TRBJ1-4	TGTACCAGCAGTTTTGGACAGGATGGCAAAAAACTGTTTTTT	CTSSFGQDGKKLFF
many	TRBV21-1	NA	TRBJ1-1	TGTGCCAGCAGCAAAGGTGACCTTCTTAACACTGAAGCTTTCTTT	CASSKGDLLNTEAFF
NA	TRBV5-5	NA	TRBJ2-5	TGTGCCAGCAGCTCCGGGCGGCTCTCGGTCGGCGAGACCCAGTACTTC	CASSSGRLSVGETQYF
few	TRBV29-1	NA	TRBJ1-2	TGCAGCGTCGACAGGAACTATGGCTACACCTTC	CSVDRNYGYTF
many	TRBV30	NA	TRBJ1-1	TGTGCCTGGAGTGTACGGGGGGTTAAGACTGAAGCTTTCTTT	CAWSVRGVKTEAFF
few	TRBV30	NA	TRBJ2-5	TGTGCCTGGAGGGACAAGGTAACCCCGACCCAGTACTTC	CAWRDKVTPTQYF
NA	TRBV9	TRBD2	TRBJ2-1	TGTGCCAGCAGCGGAGGGACTAGCTCCTACAATGAGCAGTTCTTC	CASSGGTSSYNEQFF
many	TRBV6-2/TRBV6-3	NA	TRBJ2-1	TGTGCCAGCAGTTACCCAGGACTACCCGGATCGGATGAGCAGTTCTTC	CASSYPGLPGSDEQFF
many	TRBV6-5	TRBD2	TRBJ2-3	TGTGCCAGCAGTTACGGGACTAGCGGGAGAGGAGATACGCAGTATTTT	CASSYGTSGRGDTQYF
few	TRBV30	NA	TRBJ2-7	TGTGCCTGGAGAAGGGGGGCGAACTACGAGCAGTACTTC	CAWRRGANYEQYF